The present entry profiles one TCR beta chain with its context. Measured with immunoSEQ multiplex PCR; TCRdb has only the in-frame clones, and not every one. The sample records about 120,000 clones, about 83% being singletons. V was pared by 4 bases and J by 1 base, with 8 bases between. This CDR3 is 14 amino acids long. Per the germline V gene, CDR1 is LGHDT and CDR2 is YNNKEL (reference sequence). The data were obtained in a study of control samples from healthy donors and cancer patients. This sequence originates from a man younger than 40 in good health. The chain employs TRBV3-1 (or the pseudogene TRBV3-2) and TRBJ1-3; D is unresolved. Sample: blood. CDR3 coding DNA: TGTGCCAGCAGCCCGTTGGGTTCTGGAAACACCATATATTTT. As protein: CASSPLGSGNTIYF.